The clone carrying this TCR beta chain has only a few counts. This sample was included in a study of blood T cell repertoires in COVID-19. In the study overall: Nucleic acid was either cDNA or gDNA, and it came from T cells, B-cell-depleted T cells, or PBMCs.

The V gene lost 5 bases and the J gene lost 4 bases, with 18 bases spanning the gap. The CDR3 covers 16 residues. Looked up from germline, CDR1 is MDHEN and CDR2 is SYDVKM. The method was immunoSEQ multiplex PCR; TCRdb's version includes in-frame clones alone and lacks a portion of them. The repertoire has some 150,000 clones, approximately 84% of them found once; the top ten carry more than 2%. The chain couples TRBV28 to TRBJ1-5; D perhaps matches TRBD1 (5 bases). The source of this sequence is a human donor with acute or convalescent COVID-19. The donor label of this sample is uncertain. Sequenced material: peripheral blood. CDR3 nucleotides: TGTGCCAGCAGTCCCCTCTTGCAGGGAGGGAATCAGCCCCAGCATTTT. Amino acid sequence: CASSPLLQGGNQPQHF.